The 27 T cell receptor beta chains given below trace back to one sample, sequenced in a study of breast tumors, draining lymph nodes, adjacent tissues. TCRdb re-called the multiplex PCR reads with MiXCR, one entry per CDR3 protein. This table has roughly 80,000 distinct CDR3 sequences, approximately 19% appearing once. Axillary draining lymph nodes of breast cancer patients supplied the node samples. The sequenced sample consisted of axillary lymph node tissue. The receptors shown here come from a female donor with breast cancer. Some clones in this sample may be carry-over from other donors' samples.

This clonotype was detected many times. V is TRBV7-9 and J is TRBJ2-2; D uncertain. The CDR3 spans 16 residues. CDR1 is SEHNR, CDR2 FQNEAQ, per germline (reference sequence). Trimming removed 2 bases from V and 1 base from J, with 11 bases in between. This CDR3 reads CASSLYPEQNTGELFF. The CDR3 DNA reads TGTGCCAGCAGCTTATATCCAGAGCAGAACACCGGGGAGCTGTTTTTT.

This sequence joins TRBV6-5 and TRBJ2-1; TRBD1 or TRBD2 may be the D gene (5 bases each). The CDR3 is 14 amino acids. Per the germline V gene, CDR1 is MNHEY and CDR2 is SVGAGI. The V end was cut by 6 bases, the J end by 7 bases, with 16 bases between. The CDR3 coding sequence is TGTGCCAGCAGAAGGACATATTCGGGGAATGAGCAGTTCTTC. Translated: CASRRTYSGNEQFF.

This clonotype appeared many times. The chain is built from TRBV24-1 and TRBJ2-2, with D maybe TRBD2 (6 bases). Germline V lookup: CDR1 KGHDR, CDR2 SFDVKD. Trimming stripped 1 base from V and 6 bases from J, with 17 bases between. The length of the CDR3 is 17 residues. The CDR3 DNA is TGTGCCACCAGTGATTTTGGGCGGGGAGGTCTCGCCGGGGAGCTGTTTTTT. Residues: CATSDFGRGGLAGELFF.

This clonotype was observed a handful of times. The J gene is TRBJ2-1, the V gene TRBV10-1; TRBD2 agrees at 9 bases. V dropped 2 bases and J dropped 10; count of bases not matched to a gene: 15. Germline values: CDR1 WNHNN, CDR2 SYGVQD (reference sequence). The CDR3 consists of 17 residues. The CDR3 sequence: CASSEMSSGSVRGEQFF. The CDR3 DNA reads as TGCGCCAGCAGTGAGATGAGTAGCGGGAGCGTCCGGGGGGAGCAGTTCTTC.

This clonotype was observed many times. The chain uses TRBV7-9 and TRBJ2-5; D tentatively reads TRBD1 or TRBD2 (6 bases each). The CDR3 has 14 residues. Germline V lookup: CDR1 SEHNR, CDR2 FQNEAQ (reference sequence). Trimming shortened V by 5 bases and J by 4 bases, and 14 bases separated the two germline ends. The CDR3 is CASSPGRGRETQYF. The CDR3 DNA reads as TGTGCCAGCAGCCCAGGTCGGGGGCGAGAGACCCAGTACTTC.

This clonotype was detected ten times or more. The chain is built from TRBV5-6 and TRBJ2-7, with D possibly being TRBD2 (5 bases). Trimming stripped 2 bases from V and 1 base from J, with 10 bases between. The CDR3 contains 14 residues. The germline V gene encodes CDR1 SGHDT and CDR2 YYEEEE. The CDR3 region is CASSFRDYSYEQYF. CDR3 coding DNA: TGTGCCAGCAGCTTCAGAGACTATTCCTACGAGCAGTACTTC.

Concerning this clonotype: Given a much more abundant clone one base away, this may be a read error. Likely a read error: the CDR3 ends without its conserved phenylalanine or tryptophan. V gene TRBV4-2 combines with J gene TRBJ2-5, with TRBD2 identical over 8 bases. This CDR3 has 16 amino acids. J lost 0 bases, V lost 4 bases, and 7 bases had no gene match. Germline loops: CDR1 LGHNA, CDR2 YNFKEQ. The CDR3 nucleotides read TGTGCCAGCAGCCCCTTGATAGCGGGGTACCAAGAGACCCAGTACTCC. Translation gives CASSPLIAGYQETQYS.

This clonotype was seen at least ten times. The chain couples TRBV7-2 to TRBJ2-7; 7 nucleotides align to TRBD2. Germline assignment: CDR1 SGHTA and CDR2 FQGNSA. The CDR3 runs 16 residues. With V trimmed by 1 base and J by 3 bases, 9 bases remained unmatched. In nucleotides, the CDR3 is TGTGCCAGCAGCTTAGAGGCTAGCGGTTCTATCTACGAGCAGTACTTC. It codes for CASSLEASGSIYEQYF. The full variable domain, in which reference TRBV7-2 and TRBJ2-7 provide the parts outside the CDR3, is GAGVSQSPSNKVTEKGKDVELRCDPISGHTALYWYRQSLGQGLEFLIYFQGNSAPDKSGLPSDRFSAERTGGSVSTLTIQRTQQEDSAVYLCASSLEASGSIYEQYFGPGTRLTVT.

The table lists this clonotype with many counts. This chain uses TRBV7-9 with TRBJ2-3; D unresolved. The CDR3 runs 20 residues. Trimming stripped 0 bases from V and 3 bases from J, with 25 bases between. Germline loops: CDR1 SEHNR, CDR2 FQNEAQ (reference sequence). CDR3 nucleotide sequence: TGTGCCAGCAGCTTAGCGGGTGCGAGGTCCGGGTGGCAATGGACAGATACGCAGTATTTT. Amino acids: CASSLAGARSGWQWTDTQYF.

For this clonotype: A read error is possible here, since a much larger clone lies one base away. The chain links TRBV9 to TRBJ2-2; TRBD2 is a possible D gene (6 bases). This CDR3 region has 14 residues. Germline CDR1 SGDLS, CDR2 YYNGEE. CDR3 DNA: TGTGCCAGCAGCGTAGATGGGGTCACCGGGGGGCTGTTTTTT. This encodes CASSVDGVTGGLFF.

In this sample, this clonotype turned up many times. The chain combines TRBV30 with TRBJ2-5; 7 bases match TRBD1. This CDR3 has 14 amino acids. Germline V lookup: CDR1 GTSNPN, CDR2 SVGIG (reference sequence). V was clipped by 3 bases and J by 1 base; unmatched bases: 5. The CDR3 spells CAWRATGSQETQYF. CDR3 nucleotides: TGTGCCTGGAGGGCGACAGGGTCCCAAGAGACCCAGTACTTC.

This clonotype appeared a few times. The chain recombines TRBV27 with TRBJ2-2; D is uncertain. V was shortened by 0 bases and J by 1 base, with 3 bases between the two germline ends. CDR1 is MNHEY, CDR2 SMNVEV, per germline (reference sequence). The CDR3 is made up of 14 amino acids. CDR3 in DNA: TGTGCCAGCAGTTTATCTTGGAACACCGGGGAGCTGTTTTTT. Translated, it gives CASSLSWNTGELFF.

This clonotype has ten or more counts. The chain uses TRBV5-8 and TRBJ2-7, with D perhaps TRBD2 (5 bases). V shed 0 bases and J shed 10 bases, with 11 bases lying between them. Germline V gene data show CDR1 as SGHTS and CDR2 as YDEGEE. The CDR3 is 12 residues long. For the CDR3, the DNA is TGTGCCAGCAGCTTGGTATCTAGCCGACAGTACTTC. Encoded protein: CASSLVSSRQYF.

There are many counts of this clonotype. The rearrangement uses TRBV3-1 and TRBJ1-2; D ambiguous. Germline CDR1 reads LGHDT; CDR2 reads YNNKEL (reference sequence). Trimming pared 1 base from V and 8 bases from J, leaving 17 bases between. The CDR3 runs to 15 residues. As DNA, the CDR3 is TGTGCCAGCAGCCAAGTACACGTCGCTGAGGGCGGCTACACCTTC. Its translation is CASSQVHVAEGGYTF.

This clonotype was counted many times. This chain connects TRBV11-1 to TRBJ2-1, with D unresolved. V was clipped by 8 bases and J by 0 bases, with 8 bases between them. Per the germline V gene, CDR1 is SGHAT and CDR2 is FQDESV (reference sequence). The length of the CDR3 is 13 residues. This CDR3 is CASCLDSYNEQFF. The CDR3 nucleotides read TGTGCCAGCTGTCTAGACTCCTACAATGAGCAGTTCTTC.

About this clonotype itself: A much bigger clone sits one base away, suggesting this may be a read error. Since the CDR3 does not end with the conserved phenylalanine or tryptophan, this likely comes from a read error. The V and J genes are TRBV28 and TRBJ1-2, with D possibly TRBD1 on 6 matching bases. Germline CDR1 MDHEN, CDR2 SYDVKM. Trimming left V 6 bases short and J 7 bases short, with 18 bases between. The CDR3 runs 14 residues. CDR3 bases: TGTGCCAGCAGCACAACAGGGCGACGGAGTGGCTACACCCTC. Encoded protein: CASSTTGRRSGYTL.

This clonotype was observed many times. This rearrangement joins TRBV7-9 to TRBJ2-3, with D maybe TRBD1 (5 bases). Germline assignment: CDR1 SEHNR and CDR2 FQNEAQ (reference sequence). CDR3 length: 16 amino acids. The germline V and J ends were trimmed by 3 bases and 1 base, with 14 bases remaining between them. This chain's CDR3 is CASSFDLGRGTDTQYF. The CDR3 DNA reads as TGTGCCAGCAGCTTTGACTTAGGCAGGGGCACAGATACGCAGTATTTT.

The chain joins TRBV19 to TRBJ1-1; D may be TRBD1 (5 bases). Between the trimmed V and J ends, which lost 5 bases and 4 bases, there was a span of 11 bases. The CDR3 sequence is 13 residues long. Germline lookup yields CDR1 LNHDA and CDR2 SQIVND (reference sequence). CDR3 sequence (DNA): TGTGCCAGTAGTCCTCAGAGGGGCACTGAAGCTTTCTTT. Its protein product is CASSPQRGTEAFF.

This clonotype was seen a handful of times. The CDR3 sequence: CASSVRQDWNSPLHF. The CDR3 DNA is TGTGCCAGCAGTGTTAGACAGGATTGGAATTCACCCCTCCACTTT. The V gene is TRBV28, the J gene TRBJ1-6, with TRBD1 as a possible D gene (6 bases). In germline, CDR1 is MDHEN, CDR2 SYDVKM. The CDR3 spans 15 residues. Trimming left V 5 bases short and J 7 bases short, with 15 bases between.

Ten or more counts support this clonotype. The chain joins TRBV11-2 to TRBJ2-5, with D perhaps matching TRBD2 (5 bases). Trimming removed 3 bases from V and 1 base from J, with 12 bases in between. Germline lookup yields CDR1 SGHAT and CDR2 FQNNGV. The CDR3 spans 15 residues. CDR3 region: CASSFGRRGQETQYF. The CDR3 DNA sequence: TGTGCCAGCAGCTTTGGGCGCCGGGGCCAAGAGACCCAGTACTTC.

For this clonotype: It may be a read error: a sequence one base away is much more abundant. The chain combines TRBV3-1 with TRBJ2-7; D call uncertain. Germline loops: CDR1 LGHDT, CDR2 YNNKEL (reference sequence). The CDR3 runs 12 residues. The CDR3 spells CASSQGTYGQYF. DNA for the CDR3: TGTGCCAGCAGCCAAGGGACCTACGGGCAGTACTTC.

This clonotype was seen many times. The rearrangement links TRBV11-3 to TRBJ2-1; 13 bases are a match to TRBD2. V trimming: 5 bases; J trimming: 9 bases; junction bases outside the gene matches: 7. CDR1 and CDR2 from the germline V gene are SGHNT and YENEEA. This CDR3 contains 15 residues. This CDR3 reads CASSPGLAGVPEQFF. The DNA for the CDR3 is TGTGCCAGCAGCCCCGGACTAGCGGGAGTCCCTGAGCAGTTCTTC.

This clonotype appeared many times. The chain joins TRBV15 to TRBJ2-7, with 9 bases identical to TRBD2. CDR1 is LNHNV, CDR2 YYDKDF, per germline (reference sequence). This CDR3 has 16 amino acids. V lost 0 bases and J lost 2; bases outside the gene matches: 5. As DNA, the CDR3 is TGTGCCACCAGCAGAGATCGGCTAGCGGGACCCTACGAGCAGTACTTC. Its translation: CATSRDRLAGPYEQYF.

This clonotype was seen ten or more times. CDR3 DNA sequence: TGTGCCAGCAGCCGTTGGCAGGGGACGGTTCCAGATACGCAGTATTTT. Translation gives CASSRWQGTVPDTQYF. V is TRBV7-9 and J is TRBJ2-3, with D possibly matching TRBD1 (6 bases). This CDR3 is 16 amino acids long. Germline V gene sequence: CDR1 SEHNR, CDR2 FQNEAQ (reference sequence). V lost 5 bases, J lost 4 bases, and 19 bases lay in between.

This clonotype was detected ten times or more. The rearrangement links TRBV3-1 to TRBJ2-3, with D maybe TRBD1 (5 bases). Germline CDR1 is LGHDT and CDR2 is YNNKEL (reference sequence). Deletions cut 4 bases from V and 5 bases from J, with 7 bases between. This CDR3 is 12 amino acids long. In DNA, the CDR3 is TGTGCCAGCAGCCCCCAGGGAGATACGCAGTATTTT. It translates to CASSPQGDTQYF.

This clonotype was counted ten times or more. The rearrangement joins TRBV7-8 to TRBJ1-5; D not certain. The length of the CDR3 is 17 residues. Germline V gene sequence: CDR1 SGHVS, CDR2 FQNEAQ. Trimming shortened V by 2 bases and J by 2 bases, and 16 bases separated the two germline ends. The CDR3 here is CASSLRAQPRGNQPQHF. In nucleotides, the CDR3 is TGTGCCAGCAGCTTAAGGGCCCAACCGAGAGGCAATCAGCCCCAGCATTTT.

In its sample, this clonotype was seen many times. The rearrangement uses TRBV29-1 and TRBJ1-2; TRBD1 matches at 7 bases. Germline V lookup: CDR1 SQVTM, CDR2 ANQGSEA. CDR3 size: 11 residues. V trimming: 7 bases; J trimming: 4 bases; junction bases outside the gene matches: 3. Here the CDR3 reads CSEGGTYGYTF. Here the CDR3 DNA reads TGCAGCGAAGGGGGCACCTATGGCTACACCTTC.